This TCR beta chain is drawn from a study of metastatic and nonmetastatic thyroid tumors. The wider study: Malignant and benign thyroid patients had repertoires compared in peripheral blood and tumor or nodule tissue.

V lost 0 bases and J lost 10, with 24 bases in between. Per the germline V gene, CDR1 is MNHEY and CDR2 is SVGAGI. The CDR3 sequence is 17 residues long. With regard to this clone: What it binds is not known.

Every patient was untreated before thyroid surgery. In the authors' methods: Variation in CDR3 across clinicopathological groups served as the basis for constructing a distant-metastasis classifier in papillary thyroid cancer. TCRdb ran MiXCR on the PCR reads. TCRdb, rather than the study authors, made the V and J calls. This table has over 15,000 clones, around a quarter appearing once. Study outcomes and limitations: In blood and tumor, TCR beta diversity was reportedly significantly higher in malignant thyroid tumors than in benign nodules.

The chain is built from TRBV6-5 and TRBJ1-1; D perhaps matches TRBD1 (6 bases). The material sequenced was tumor tissue. The TCR comes from a female donor with papillary thyroid cancer or a benign thyroid nodule (not recorded which). Some clones in this sample may be carry-over from other donors' samples. The CDR3 region is CASSYSSGASSPKGAFF. The DNA of the CDR3 is TGTGCCAGCAGTTACTCGTCGGGGGCCTCGTCTCCAAAAGGAGCTTTCTTT.